The sequence of this T cell receptor (beta chain) was determined in a study of response to subunit inactivated influenza vaccine. Study-level findings and limits: Authors suggested that a seasonal influenza vaccination recruits few new T cells each time.

This clonotype has ten or more counts. Antigen specificity is unknown. V was shortened by 7 bases and J by 0 bases, with 18 bases between the two germline ends. CDR3 length: 17 residues. Germline loops: CDR1 SNHLY, CDR2 FYNNEI. Using its own MiXCR run on the RT-PCR reads, TCRdb lists one record per CDR3 protein. The sample has under 200,000 distinct CDR3 sequences, more than 10% seen once; the top ten hold around 32%. These data were also reused for a study on T cells expressing NK-cell markers. Per that paper: UMI-tagged 5'RACE template switching yielded the TCR beta cDNA. More than 5 donors showed dominant NKG2C+ clonotypes comprising about 1.0-7.0% of their CD8+ T cells.

The chain employs TRBV2 and TRBJ1-4; D is uncertain. Sequencing was performed on CD8+ T cells sorted from PBMCs, taken roughly 12 days after vaccination. This clonotype was obtained from a man between 45 and 60 years old who received an inactivated influenza vaccine. CDR3 coding DNA: TGTGCCAGCAAGCCCCCCGCCAGCGAGACAACTAATGAAAAACTGTTTTTT. Amino acids: CASKPPASETTNEKLFF. The whole variable domain, filled in from reference TRBV2 and TRBJ1-4, reads EPEVTQTPSHQVTQMGQEVILRCVPISNHLYFYWYRQILGQKVEFLVSFYNNEISEKSEIFDDQFSVERPDGSNFTLKIRSTKLEDSAMYFCASKPPASETTNEKLFFGSGTQLSVL.